This T cell receptor (beta chain) was identified in a study of T cells in Graves' hyperthyroidism and ophthalmopathy. RNA transcripts yielded amplified TCR beta CDR3 regions. A set of HTBI primers served as the primers for a first-round RT-PCR of the TCR CDR3. TCRdb used MiXCR to reprocess the multiplex PCR reads, holding one entry per CDR3 protein. The data contain around 300,000 distinct CDR3 sequences, around 13% of them singletons. Per germline, CDR1 SGHTA and CDR2 FQGNSA. Between the trimmed V and J ends, which lost 3 bases and 6 bases, there was a span of 15 bases. The CDR3 totals 15 residues. This clonotype has ten or more counts. The PBMCs were taken from around 9 ml of fresh peripheral blood.

Input material: blood. The chain links TRBV7-2 to TRBJ2-1, with D possibly TRBD2 on 7 matching bases. The receptor was derived from a young woman with Graves' hyperthyroidism. The CDR3 is CASSFLGGGFNEQFF. CDR3 nucleotide sequence: TGTGCCAGCAGCTTCCTTGGGGGGGGCTTCAATGAGCAGTTCTTC.